This TCR beta chain was sequenced in a study of blood T cell repertoires in COVID-19. This clone was observed once. The protocol was immunoSEQ multiplex PCR, while the TCRdb copy is restricted to in-frame clones and leaves out a portion. The table shows around 250,000 clones, with over 70% occurring only once. V dropped 8 bases and J dropped 3 bases, with 17 bases sitting between them. The CDR3 is 14 amino acids. Germline CDR1 is MNHEY and CDR2 is SVGAGI. This receptor was obtained from a man older than 75 with acute or convalescent COVID-19. The chain joins TRBV6-5 to TRBJ2-7; TRBD2 is a possible D gene (5 bases). Sequencing was done on a sample of peripheral blood. The CDR3 DNA sequence: TGTGCCAGCCAGTCCCCGCGTGGAGGCTACGAGCAGTACTTC. Translated, it gives CASQSPRGGYEQYF.